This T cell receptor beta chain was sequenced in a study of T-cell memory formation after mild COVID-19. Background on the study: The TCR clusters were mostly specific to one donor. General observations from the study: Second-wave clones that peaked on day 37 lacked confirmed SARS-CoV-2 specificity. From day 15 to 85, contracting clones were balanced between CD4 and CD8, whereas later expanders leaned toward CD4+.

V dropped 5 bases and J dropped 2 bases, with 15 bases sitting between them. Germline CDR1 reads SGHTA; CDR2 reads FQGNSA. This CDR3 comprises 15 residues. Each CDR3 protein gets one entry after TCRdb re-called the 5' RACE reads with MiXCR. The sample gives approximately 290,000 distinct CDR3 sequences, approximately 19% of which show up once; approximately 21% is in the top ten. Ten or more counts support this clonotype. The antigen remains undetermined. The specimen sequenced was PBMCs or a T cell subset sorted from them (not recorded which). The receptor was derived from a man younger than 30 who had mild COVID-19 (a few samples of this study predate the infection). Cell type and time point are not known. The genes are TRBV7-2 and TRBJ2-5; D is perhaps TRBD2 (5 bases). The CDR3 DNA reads TGTGCCAGCAGCCGCGGCGCTAGCCTTCAAGAGACCCAGTACTTC. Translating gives CASSRGASLQETQYF.